The 2 T cell receptor beta chains below come from one sample, sequenced in a study of shared clonotypes between healthy human individuals. Only in-frame clones appear in the TCRdb table, and some are missing; sequencing was by immunoSEQ multiplex PCR. The profile shows about 2.4 million clones, 80% to 95% of them singletons. Material: naive CD4+ T cells from PBMCs. Subset noted: CD45RA+ positively selected. The source of these receptors is a man between 18 and 29 years old in good health. Some clones in this sample may be carry-over from other donors' samples.

The chain combines TRBV29-1 with TRBJ1-4; D unresolved. CDR3 length: 13 amino acids. Germline assignment: CDR1 SQVTM and CDR2 ANQGSEA. The V and J ends lost 0 bases and 9 bases respectively, with 11 bases between them. CDR3 amino acids: CSVEDPGRQKLFF. The CDR3 DNA follows: TGCAGCGTTGAAGATCCTGGCCGGCAAAAACTGTTTTTT.

The chain carries TRBV25-1 and TRBJ1-4, with TRBD1 as a possible D gene (6 bases). The CDR3 runs 14 residues. Trimming cost V 2 bases and J 7 bases, with 11 bases left between them. CDR1 is MGHDK, CDR2 SYGVNS, per germline. The CDR3 loop reads CASSEQGRREKLFF. The CDR3 bases are TGTGCCAGCAGTGAACAGGGGCGGCGTGAAAAACTGTTTTTT.